Listed below are T cell receptor beta chains from one sample, sequenced in a study of T cells in Graves' hyperthyroidism and ophthalmopathy. TCRdb processed the multiplex PCR reads anew with MiXCR; each CDR3 protein has one entry. The repertoire holds roughly 740,000 distinct CDR3 sequences, with 15% to 20% as singletons. Sequencing used blood. These receptor sequences come from a man younger than 30 with Graves' hyperthyroidism. Each CDR3 is given with its conserved first and last residue. A D gene is named only where the DNA matches it firmly. Clone sizes are given selectively: once, few, many, or a class where the clone is expanded.

d_gene,abundance,v_gene,j_gene,CDR3aa,CDR3nt
.,many,TRBV12-3/TRBV12-4,TRBJ2-6,CASSLVAGSGANVLTF,TGTGCCAGCAGTTTAGTGGCAGGGTCTGGGGCCAACGTCCTGACTTTC
.,.,TRBV16,TRBJ1-1,CASSQLRNTEAFF,TGTGCCAGCAGCCAGTTGAGGAACACTGAAGCTTTCTTT
.,.,TRBV20-1,TRBJ1-1,CSARETIRTEAFF,TGCAGTGCTAGAGAAACAATACGGACTGAAGCTTTCTTT
TRBD2,.,TRBV5-5,TRBJ2-3,CASSVGLAGSANTQYF,TGTGCCAGCAGCGTCGGACTAGCGGGATCTGCGAATACGCAGTATTTT
.,many,TRBV28,TRBJ1-6,CASSLLWTSYNSPLHF,TGTGCCAGCAGTTTACTTTGGACATCCTATAATTCACCCCTCCACTTT
.,.,TRBV9,TRBJ1-1,CASSVALGGNTEAFF,TGTGCCAGCAGCGTAGCTTTAGGAGGGAACACTGAAGCTTTCTTT
.,many,TRBV28,TRBJ1-2,CASSLARIYGYTF,TGTGCCAGCAGTCTCGCGAGGATCTATGGCTACACCTTC
TRBD2,few,TRBV18,TRBJ2-1,CASSLVSGPRAYNEQFF,TGTGCCAGCTCACTAGTTAGCGGGCCCAGAGCCTACAATGAGCAGTTCTTC
.,.,TRBV6-1,TRBJ2-2,CASAGGRNTGELFF,TGTGCCAGCGCAGGGGGGAGGAACACCGGGGAGCTGTTTTTT
.,.,TRBV7-6,TRBJ2-7,CASSDPSTDSSYEQYF,TGTGCCAGCAGCGATCCCTCGACAGATAGCTCCTACGAGCAGTACTTC
.,few,TRBV19,TRBJ1-2,CASTGATGGVYGYTF,TGTGCCAGTACCGGGGCGACCGGGGGAGTCTATGGCTACACCTTC
TRBD1,many,TRBV28,TRBJ2-7,CASSLSVGTDSYEQYF,TGTGCCAGCAGTTTATCCGTCGGGACAGATTCCTACGAGCAGTACTTC
TRBD1,.,TRBV19,TRBJ2-5,CASSSRTGLGETQYF,TGTGCCAGTAGTTCGAGGACAGGCCTCGGGGAGACCCAGTACTTC
.,.,TRBV6-2/TRBV6-3,TRBJ2-3,CASSYGTWGLDTQYF,TGTGCCAGCAGTTACGGGACATGGGGTTTGGATACGCAGTATTTT
.,few,TRBV4-2,TRBJ2-3,CASSQDTSPGFITQYF,TGTGCCAGCAGCCAAGATACTAGCCCCGGCTTTATAACGCAGTATTTT
.,.,TRBV7-6,TRBJ2-2,CASSSGTRPNTGKLFF,TGTGCCAGCAGCTCAGGGACAAGACCGAACACCGGGAAGCTGTTTTTT
TRBD2,many,TRBV24-1,TRBJ2-1,CATKREGEQFF,TGTGCCACCAAGAGGGAGGGTGAGCAGTTCTTC
TRBD1,many,TRBV7-2,TRBJ2-1,CASRSPGQPEQFF,TGTGCCAGCAGAAGTCCGGGACAGCCTGAGCAGTTCTTC